This record looks at one TCR beta chain sequence and its context. There are 15 residues in the CDR3. V was shortened by 6 bases and J by 1 base, with 15 bases between the two germline ends. CDR1 is MDHEN and CDR2 is SYDVKM in the germline V gene. The protocol was immunoSEQ multiplex PCR, while the TCRdb copy is restricted to in-frame clones and leaves out a portion. The table includes 45,000 to 60,000 clones, 91% detected once. The data stem from a study of OX40 agonist ivuxolimab in advanced cancers. On the study more broadly: Patients received intravenous ivuxolimab every 2 weeks at 0.01 to 10 mg/kg.

The sequencing used CD4+ or CD8+ T cells sorted from blood, collected in a trial of the OX40 agonist ivuxolimab. The rearrangement joins TRBV28 to TRBJ1-1; D gene unclear. This clonotype originated in an adult with an advanced solid tumor such as melanoma, head and neck, liver or kidney cancer. CDR3 in amino acids: CASSPPGPRNTEAFF. CDR3 sequence (DNA): TGTGCCAGCAGCCCCCCAGGCCCTCGGAACACTGAAGCTTTCTTT.